This T cell receptor beta chain is drawn from a study of CXCR3-negative and CXCR3-positive naive CD8 T cells. Whole-study findings and limits: Naive cells, whether CXCR3-negative or CXCR3-positive, had similar TRBV-TRBJ usage, while memory cells differed. Cryopreservation partially decreased CXCR3 expression, and most assays used fresh PBMCs. Whereas both naive subsets had comparably high diversity, memory CD8+ cells had much lower diversity.

Per the germline V gene, CDR1 is DFQATT and CDR2 is SNEGSKA (reference sequence). The CDR3 has 11 amino acids. The TRB cDNA libraries were prepared by 5' RACE with UMI labels. No DNA is given; TCRdb re-called the 5' RACE reads and lists each CDR3 protein once. Its table records approximately 37,000 distinct CDR3 sequences. Details on this clonotype: Its antigen is undetermined.

Triplicates of about 270,000 cells were sorted from each CD8+ T cell subset. The sequence derives from a human donor in good health. Some clones in this sample may be carry-over from other donors' samples. The chain joins TRBV20-1 to TRBJ2-2; there is no DNA to check the TCRdb D call of TRBD2. Input material: memory CD8+ T cells from blood. This chain's CDR3 is CSAGRVGELFF.